A selection of T cell receptor beta chains follows, all from one sample in a study of Ad26.COV2.S vaccination and SARS-CoV-2 variants. Assay: immunoSEQ multiplex PCR; the TCRdb copy retains only in-frame clones and omits some. The table lists around 400,000 clones, about 88% of them singletons. The sequences come from peripheral blood, collected in a trial of Ad26.COV2.S vaccine versus placebo. These receptors were obtained from a person between 18 and 65 years old who received the Ad26.COV2.S COVID-19 vaccine or a placebo. Both conserved end residues are part of each CDR3. The order of the fields is V gene, J gene, clone size, D gene, CDR3 protein, CDR3 DNA. A D gene is named only where the DNA matches it firmly. Size tells how often a clone was seen (once, few, many) or the class of an expanded clone, and some rows leave it out.

v_call: TRBV7-9
j_call: TRBJ2-2
clone_size: -
d_call: TRBD1
cdr3_aa: CASSLTGATGELFF
cdr3_nt: TGTGCCAGCAGCCTGACAGGGGCCACCGGGGAGCTGTTTTTT

v_call: TRBV6-7
j_call: TRBJ2-4
clone_size: -
d_call: TRBD2
cdr3_aa: CASSYGLAGAKNIQYF
cdr3_nt: TGTGCCAGCAGTTACGGACTAGCGGGAGCCAAAAACATTCAGTACTTC

v_call: TRBV5-1
j_call: TRBJ1-4
clone_size: -
d_call: -
cdr3_aa: CASSLDGGKLFF
cdr3_nt: TGCGCCAGCAGCTTGGACGGGGGCAAACTGTTTTTT

v_call: TRBV5-1
j_call: TRBJ2-1
clone_size: few
d_call: TRBD2
cdr3_aa: CASSLSGTRTNEQFF
cdr3_nt: TGCGCCAGCAGCTTATCCGGGACTAGAACCAATGAGCAGTTCTTC

v_call: TRBV27
j_call: TRBJ1-5
clone_size: -
d_call: TRBD1
cdr3_aa: CASSLVGGQGGQPQHF
cdr3_nt: TGTGCCAGCAGTTTAGTAGGAGGACAGGGAGGACAGCCCCAGCATTTT

v_call: TRBV11-2
j_call: TRBJ2-7
clone_size: -
d_call: -
cdr3_aa: CASSNRLVGGAEQYF
cdr3_nt: TGTGCCAGCAGCAATCGACTAGTCGGCGGCGCCGAGCAGTACTTC

v_call: TRBV7-9
j_call: TRBJ1-2
clone_size: -
d_call: TRBD1
cdr3_aa: CASSHPQGALGGYTF
cdr3_nt: TGTGCCAGCAGCCACCCTCAGGGGGCTCTGGGTGGCTACACCTTC

v_call: TRBV7-8
j_call: TRBJ2-1
clone_size: -
d_call: -
cdr3_aa: CASSPGRFGSYNEQFF
cdr3_nt: TGTGCCAGCAGCCCCGGACGGTTCGGCTCCTACAATGAGCAGTTCTTC

v_call: TRBV2
j_call: TRBJ2-5
clone_size: -
d_call: TRBD1
cdr3_aa: CASPEDRGRRETQYF
cdr3_nt: TGTGCCAGCCCTGAGGACAGGGGTCGACGAGAGACCCAGTACTTC

v_call: TRBV4-2
j_call: TRBJ1-1
clone_size: -
d_call: -
cdr3_aa: CASSQEITPSGGTEAFF
cdr3_nt: TGTGCCAGCAGCCAAGAGATCACCCCCTCGGGAGGGACCGAAGCTTTCTTT

v_call: TRBV9
j_call: TRBJ2-3
clone_size: -
d_call: TRBD2
cdr3_aa: CASSVSGISGSMADTQYF
cdr3_nt: TGTGCCAGCAGCGTATCCGGGATTAGCGGGAGTATGGCAGATACGCAGTATTTT

v_call: TRBV6-5
j_call: TRBJ1-1
clone_size: once
d_call: -
cdr3_aa: CASRWAGNTEAFF
cdr3_nt: TGTGCCAGCAGATGGGCGGGGAACACTGAAGCTTTCTTT

v_call: TRBV5-1
j_call: TRBJ2-7
clone_size: -
d_call: -
cdr3_aa: CASSFSAGEQYF
cdr3_nt: TGCGCCAGCAGCTTTTCAGCTGGCGAGCAGTACTTC

v_call: TRBV7-8
j_call: TRBJ1-5
clone_size: -
d_call: -
cdr3_aa: CAGGRGVQPQHF
cdr3_nt: TGTGCCGGTGGGCGGGGGGTTCAGCCCCAGCATTTT

v_call: TRBV30
j_call: TRBJ2-5
clone_size: -
d_call: -
cdr3_aa: CAWTRVAQETQYF
cdr3_nt: TGTGCCTGGACCCGCGTGGCCCAAGAGACCCAGTACTTC

v_call: TRBV27
j_call: TRBJ2-2
clone_size: -
d_call: -
cdr3_aa: CASSLFVNTGELFF
cdr3_nt: TGTGCCAGCAGTTTATTCGTGAACACCGGGGAGCTGTTTTTT

v_call: TRBV5-1
j_call: TRBJ2-2
clone_size: -
d_call: -
cdr3_aa: CASSRTYTGELFF
cdr3_nt: TGCGCCAGCAGCCGGACCTACACCGGGGAGCTGTTTTTT

v_call: TRBV7-2
j_call: TRBJ2-2
clone_size: -
d_call: TRBD1
cdr3_aa: CASSSGDRGNTGELFF
cdr3_nt: TGTGCCAGCAGCTCCGGCGACAGGGGGAACACCGGGGAGCTGTTTTTT

v_call: TRBV6-1
j_call: TRBJ1-1
clone_size: -
d_call: -
cdr3_aa: CASSELLGLSEAFF
cdr3_nt: TGTGCCAGCAGTGAATTACTCGGTCTCTCTGAAGCTTTCTTT

v_call: TRBV7-8
j_call: TRBJ1-3
clone_size: -
d_call: TRBD1
cdr3_aa: CASSLGQGRNTIYF
cdr3_nt: TGTGCCAGCAGCTTAGGACAGGGGCGAAACACCATATATTTT

v_call: TRBV7-3
j_call: TRBJ2-1
clone_size: many
d_call: -
cdr3_aa: CASSPRPRVGAYNEQFF
cdr3_nt: TGTGCCAGCAGCCCACGCCCCAGGGTGGGGGCCTACAATGAGCAGTTCTTC

v_call: TRBV27
j_call: TRBJ2-5
clone_size: once
d_call: -
cdr3_aa: CASKRQARETQYF
cdr3_nt: TGTGCCAGCAAAAGACAGGCCCGGGAGACCCAGTACTTC

v_call: TRBV18
j_call: TRBJ2-7
clone_size: -
d_call: TRBD2
cdr3_aa: CASSSAGEGYEQYF
cdr3_nt: TGTGCCAGCTCCTCCGCGGGGGAGGGCTACGAGCAGTACTTC

v_call: TRBV2
j_call: TRBJ2-3
clone_size: -
d_call: TRBD2
cdr3_aa: CASSSLAGGGDTQYF
cdr3_nt: TGTGCCAGCAGCTCGCTAGCGGGAGGAGGGGATACGCAGTATTTT

v_call: TRBV3-1/TRBV3-2
j_call: TRBJ2-2
clone_size: -
d_call: -
cdr3_aa: CASSLSSGTNTGELFF
cdr3_nt: TGTGCCAGCAGTCTTTCCTCCGGGACCAACACCGGGGAGCTGTTTTTT

v_call: TRBV15
j_call: TRBJ2-5
clone_size: -
d_call: TRBD2
cdr3_aa: CATSRESSGRTETQYF
cdr3_nt: TGTGCCACCAGCAGAGAGAGTAGCGGGAGAACAGAGACCCAGTACTTC

v_call: TRBV6-6
j_call: TRBJ2-7
clone_size: -
d_call: -
cdr3_aa: CASSGGTYSYEQYF
cdr3_nt: TGTGCCAGCAGTGGAGGGACCTACTCCTACGAGCAGTACTTC

v_call: TRBV4-1
j_call: TRBJ2-7
clone_size: -
d_call: TRBD1
cdr3_aa: CASSQVYSGTGVSYEQYF
cdr3_nt: TGCGCCAGCAGCCAAGTTTACTCGGGTACAGGGGTATCCTACGAGCAGTACTTC

v_call: TRBV5-1
j_call: TRBJ2-7
clone_size: -
d_call: -
cdr3_aa: CASSFGAYEQYF
cdr3_nt: TGCGCCAGCAGCTTCGGCGCGTACGAGCAGTACTTC

v_call: TRBV23-1
j_call: TRBJ2-7
clone_size: -
d_call: -
cdr3_aa: CASSQSDPKGLASTEQYF
cdr3_nt: TGCGCCAGCAGTCAATCAGACCCAAAGGGGCTAGCCTCAACCGAGCAGTACTTC

v_call: TRBV14
j_call: TRBJ1-4
clone_size: -
d_call: -
cdr3_aa: CASSSGALEEKLFF
cdr3_nt: TGTGCCAGCAGCTCGGGGGCCTTGGAGGAAAAACTGTTTTTT

v_call: TRBV7-6
j_call: TRBJ2-5
clone_size: -
d_call: -
cdr3_aa: CASSPIGGGRYETQYF
cdr3_nt: TGTGCCAGCAGCCCTATTGGTGGGGGCCGTTATGAGACCCAGTACTTC

v_call: TRBV6-5
j_call: TRBJ1-2
clone_size: -
d_call: TRBD1
cdr3_aa: CASSYRGLNYGYTF
cdr3_nt: TGTGCCAGCAGTTACAGGGGGCTGAACTATGGCTACACCTTC

v_call: TRBV4-3
j_call: TRBJ2-2
clone_size: once
d_call: -
cdr3_aa: CASSRGHFAGELFF
cdr3_nt: TGCGCCAGCAGCCGCGGTCATTTCGCCGGGGAGCTGTTTTTT

v_call: TRBV6-2/TRBV6-3
j_call: TRBJ2-7
clone_size: -
d_call: -
cdr3_aa: CASSYLAYEQYF
cdr3_nt: TGTGCCAGCAGTTACCTGGCGTACGAGCAGTACTTC

v_call: TRBV6-5
j_call: TRBJ1-2
clone_size: -
d_call: -
cdr3_aa: CASITDGRYTF
cdr3_nt: TGTGCCAGCATCACCGACGGACGCTACACCTTC